A selection of T cell receptor beta chains follows, all from one sample in a study of cytomegalovirus exposure and HLA in healthy donors. Some clones are missing from TCRdb's copy, which holds only in-frame ones; the method was immunoSEQ multiplex PCR. This table has a few hundred thousand clones, roughly 85% appearing once. The sequenced sample consisted of PBMCs. These receptors were obtained from a woman aged 18-29 years in good health and CMV-seronegative. CDR3s include the opening cysteine and the closing phenylalanine or tryptophan. The D gene is left open where the match is weak. Clone sizes are given selectively: once, few, many, or a class where the clone is expanded.

J,D,size,V,DNA,CDR3
TRBJ2-3,TRBD2,-,TRBV13,TGTGCCAGCAGCGGAGCGGGGGGGCTTCATACGCAGTATTTT,CASSGAGGLHTQYF
TRBJ2-1,TRBD2,-,TRBV2,TGTGCCAGCAGGGCCGGGACTAGCGGAATCGATGAGCAGTTCTTC,CASRAGTSGIDEQFF
TRBJ2-7,TRBD2,-,TRBV7-2,TGTGCCAGCAGCCCGGGGGGGCCCTACGAGCAGTACTTC,CASSPGGPYEQYF
TRBJ1-2,TRBD1,-,TRBV28,TGTGCCAGCAGCTACGATCGACAGGGCTGGGGCTACACCTTC,CASSYDRQGWGYTF
TRBJ2-3,TRBD2,many,TRBV4-1,TGCGCCAGCAGCCAAACTAGCGGGGGCACAGATACGCAGTATTTT,CASSQTSGGTDTQYF
TRBJ2-2,-,-,TRBV9,TGTGCCAGCAGCCCAGCGGACACCGGGGAGCTGTTTTTT,CASSPADTGELFF
TRBJ1-5,-,-,TRBV2,TGTGCCAGCAAGGCGGACACCCTTAGCAATCAGCCCCAGCATTTT,CASKADTLSNQPQHF
TRBJ1-1,TRBD1,-,TRBV5-4,TGTGCCAGCAGCCCTAGACAGGGGGCGGCGAACACTGAAGCTTTCTTT,CASSPRQGAANTEAFF
TRBJ1-4,-,-,TRBV19,TGTGCCAGTAGTATTGCGGGAGGGAGTGAAAAACTGTTTTTT,CASSIAGGSEKLFF
TRBJ2-3,TRBD2,-,TRBV30,TGTGCCTGGAGTGGTCTAGCGGTCTATACGCAGTATTTT,CAWSGLAVYTQYF
TRBJ1-2,TRBD1,-,TRBV28,TGTGCCAGCAGTTCTCGACAGGGGTTTAGCTATGGCTACACCTTC,CASSSRQGFSYGYTF
TRBJ2-5,TRBD1,-,TRBV5-1,TGCGCCAGCAGCTTCACAGGGGCGGTAGAGACCCAGTACTTC,CASSFTGAVETQYF
TRBJ1-1,-,few,TRBV2,TGTGCCAGCAGCCAAGAGACGGGGAGCACTGAAGCTTTCTTT,CASSQETGSTEAFF
TRBJ1-2,TRBD1,-,TRBV27,TGTGCCAGCAGTCCTAACTGGGGACAGGGGAGTGGCTACACCTTC,CASSPNWGQGSGYTF
TRBJ1-1,-,-,TRBV7-9,TGTGCCAGCAGCTTAGGCAGGGCCTTAACTCTGAACACTGAAGCTTTCTTT,CASSLGRALTLNTEAFF
TRBJ2-7,-,-,TRBV21-1,TGTGCCAGCAGCAAAGCTTTGCCTAGCGGGGATTACGAGCAGTACTTC,CASSKALPSGDYEQYF
TRBJ2-7,-,few,TRBV20-1,TGCAGTGCGGACAGTCCACTAGGGCAGTACTTC,CSADSPLGQYF
TRBJ2-7,-,-,TRBV11-1,TGTGCCAGCAGGTTAGGACAGAGGGCGGGACGGGATGGATTC,CASRLGQRAGRDGF
TRBJ2-1,-,once,TRBV28,TGTGCCAGCAGTTACAGGGCAACCTACAATGAGCAGTTCTTC,CASSYRATYNEQFF
TRBJ2-7,-,-,TRBV18,TGTGCCAGCTCACCAGCCCCGTCGTCGAGCGAGCAGTACTTC,CASSPAPSSSEQYF
TRBJ1-1,-,-,TRBV27,TGTGCCAGCAGTCCCAGGACACCCGCCTTGGCTTTCTTT,CASSPRTPALAFF
TRBJ2-7,-,-,TRBV5-4,TGTGCCAGCAGCGCCGGACAGGGAGGGACCTACGAGCAGTACTTC,CASSAGQGGTYEQYF
TRBJ1-1,-,-,TRBV6-5,TGTGCCAGCTTCGATCGACAGGCCGAGAACACTGAAGCTTTCTTT,CASFDRQAENTEAFF
TRBJ2-2,TRBD1,-,TRBV11-2,TGTGCCAGCAGCCAAGGACAGGGCGCGAACACCGGGGAGCTGTTTTTT,CASSQGQGANTGELFF
TRBJ1-1,-,-,TRBV7-8,TGTGCCAGCAGCCCGGGACTGCAGAACACTGAAGCTTTCTTT,CASSPGLQNTEAFF
TRBJ1-5,-,few,TRBV2,TGTGCCAGCAGTGGCAGGAATCAGCCCCAGCATTTT,CASSGRNQPQHF
TRBJ1-2,TRBD1,-,TRBV27,TGTGCCAGCAGTGAACAGGGGAAAGGTGGCTACACCTTC,CASSEQGKGGYTF